The 2 T cell receptor beta chains listed next were all sequenced from one sample in a study of early T cells in non-severe SARS-CoV-2 infection. TCRdb itself ran the 5' RACE reads through MiXCR, one entry per CDR3 protein. The data show about 49,000 distinct CDR3 sequences, 12% seen once. This material consisted of whole blood, taken at baseline. The receptors come from an adult who was a healthcare worker with PCR-confirmed SARS-CoV-2 infection or an uninfected control (not recorded which).

V usage is TRBV28 and J usage is TRBJ2-7; 10 positions match TRBD2. The J segment lost 2 bases and the V segment lost 4 bases, leaving 5 bases of the junction unmatched. There are 15 residues in the CDR3. CDR1 is MDHEN, CDR2 SYDVKM, per germline. This CDR3 is CASSSLAGVPYEQYF. DNA of the CDR3: TGTGCCAGCAGTTCCCTAGCGGGAGTGCCCTACGAGCAGTACTTC. Full variable domain (rest looked up from reference TRBV28 and TRBJ2-7): DVKVTQSSRYLVKRTGEKVFLECVQDMDHENMFWYRQDPGLGLRLIYFSYDVKMKEKGDIPEGYSVSREKKERFSLILESASTNQTSMYLCASSSLAGVPYEQYFGPGTRLTVT.

This clonotype was observed many times. CDR3 loop: CASTTSFSVNEQFF. Written as DNA, the CDR3 is TGTGCCAGCACCACATCTTTCTCGGTCAATGAGCAGTTCTTC. The chain carries TRBV11-3 and TRBJ2-1; no definite D call. The CDR3 totals 14 residues. Trimming left V 7 bases short and J 6 bases short, with 16 bases between. Germline-derived CDR1 and CDR2 are SGHNT and YENEEA.